A selection of T cell receptor beta chains follows, all from one sample in a study of cytomegalovirus exposure and HLA in healthy donors. Sequenced by immunoSEQ multiplex PCR; TCRdb stores in-frame clones only, minus some. The data hold about 72,000 clones, with approximately 75% observed a single time. Sequenced input: PBMCs. The receptors derive from a human donor in good health. Both conserved end residues are part of each CDR3. The listing skips clone size in some rows; elsewhere it reads once, few, many or a size class.

CDR3	size	V	J
CASSLGLAGGQFETQYF	.	TRBV7-2	TRBJ2-5
CASSEYRQPNTEAFF	.	TRBV25-1	TRBJ1-1
CASSSPGTGKPGELFF	.	TRBV27	TRBJ2-2
CSVGDRVAEAFF	.	TRBV29-1	TRBJ1-1
CASSEMERDRGMRSNQPQHF	.	TRBV6-1	TRBJ1-5
CASAGIRGSPLHF	.	TRBV2	TRBJ1-6
CASSLAEKTGLYEQYF	.	TRBV5-4	TRBJ2-7
CASRRGLTYNEQFF	.	TRBV6-6	TRBJ2-1
CASSVRGGFTDTQYF	.	TRBV9	TRBJ2-3
CASSPLDRGSNQPQHF	.	TRBV18	TRBJ1-5
CASSQVGGGGPFF	.	TRBV14	TRBJ2-1
CASSYGGQPRRFGGYTF	few	TRBV6-4	TRBJ1-2
CASARRGGAKQETQYF	.	TRBV7-2	TRBJ2-5
CASSDARGDQPQHF	.	TRBV2	TRBJ1-5
CSGRKQGNTEAFF	once	TRBV29-1	TRBJ1-1
CASSFRTGGGYGYTF	.	TRBV19	TRBJ1-2
CASSSNAGGSNQPQHF	.	TRBV7-2	TRBJ1-5
CASSLERGPYEQYF	.	TRBV5-1	TRBJ2-7
CASSSRSSVLFSYEQYF	few	TRBV5-1	TRBJ2-7
CASSLPLSGGTYEQYF	.	TRBV23-1	TRBJ2-7
CASSEDRSPDTQYF	.	TRBV2	TRBJ2-3
CASSLGQGFEPQHF	.	TRBV5-5	TRBJ1-5
CASSVGHRGNTGELFF	.	TRBV9	TRBJ2-2
CASSSVQGAFF	few	TRBV5-4	TRBJ1-1
CASSPEWDEQFF	.	TRBV19	TRBJ2-1
CASSLEFRSSYNSPLHF	.	TRBV7-8	TRBJ1-6
CASSRDRRSEQYF	.	TRBV5-6	TRBJ2-7
CASSGRLAGVGDTQYF	few	TRBV25-1	TRBJ2-3
CASRPQGNYGYTF	.	TRBV19	TRBJ1-2
CASSPGQGYGYTF	.	TRBV7-2	TRBJ1-2
CASSLTLGGTASYEQYF	.	TRBV27	TRBJ2-7
CASSGLQGPQTEAFF	.	TRBV5-1	TRBJ1-1
CATSRDRTGGRTAHNQPQHF	.	TRBV15	TRBJ1-5
CASTTGLGGNTQYF	.	TRBV27	TRBJ2-3
CASSATGYGNQPQHF	.	TRBV9	TRBJ1-5
CASSSSETQYF	.	TRBV7-9	TRBJ2-5
CSGDRSGETQYF	.	TRBV29-1	TRBJ2-5
CASSSRLRDKNYGYTF	.	TRBV27	TRBJ1-2